This TCR beta chain stems from a study of blood T cell repertoires in COVID-19. Study in general: T cells, B-cell-depleted T cells, or PBMCs supplied cDNA or gDNA.

Germline assignment: CDR1 MNHEY and CDR2 SVGAGI. After removal of 7 bases from V and 4 bases from J, the junction contained 9 bases not matched to a gene. The CDR3 runs to 15 residues. In the source study's methods: Reference gene primer amplification in the assay estimated nucleated cell counts. Repertoires were generated with immunoSEQ multiplex PCR, while TCRdb's copy carries only in-frame clones and drops some. That table is the source of V, J and clone size, and D and trimming were worked out from the DNA. Of hundreds of thousands of clones in the sample, more than 75% were seen once. Which cohort a participant joined came from the clinical history participants gave. The recovered donors of Cohort 3 showed two negative PCRs, clearance, or symptom resolution.

What was sequenced was PBMCs or T cells enriched from blood (not recorded which). The rearrangement joins TRBV6-5 to TRBJ2-2, with TRBD1 matching 7 bases. The TCR originated in a woman younger than 45 who had recovered from COVID-19. In DNA, the CDR3 is TGTGCCAGCAAGATGACAGGGCTGTCCACCGGGGAGCTGTTTTTT. It encodes CASKMTGLSTGELFF.